A single sample is the source of the 10 T cell receptor beta chains below, sequenced in a study of cytomegalovirus exposure and HLA in healthy donors. Researchers ran the PCR with 60 Vbeta and 13 Jbeta primers. Method: immunoSEQ multiplex PCR; TCRdb's copy keeps in-frame clones and lacks some. The sample lists 160,000 or so clones; around four fifths were seen once. The sample consisted of PBMCs. Receptors were obtained from a man younger than 35 in good health and CMV-seropositive.

This clone was seen a few times. The rearrangement joins TRBV5-1 to TRBJ1-4, with 9 bases identical to TRBD1. Germline assignment: CDR1 SGHRS and CDR2 YFSETQ. Trimming removed 5 bases from V and 8 bases from J; junction bases left unmatched: 7. The CDR3 has 14 amino acids. The CDR3 DNA reads TGCGCCAGCAGTTCGGGACAGGGTGGCGAAAAACTGTTTTTT. This codes for CASSSGQGGEKLFF.

This clone showed up just a few times. This chain links TRBV6-5 with TRBJ1-2; the match to TRBD1 covers 11 bases. The CDR3 sequence is 10 residues long. Germline V CDR1 and CDR2: MNHEY, SVGAGI. Trimming removed 10 bases from V and 11 bases from J; junction bases left unmatched: 3. DNA for the CDR3: TGTGCCACCGGACAGGGGGCGTACACCTTC. Its translation is CATGQGAYTF.

The chain uses TRBV29-1 and TRBJ2-3, with TRBD2 matching over 12 bases. There are 15 residues in the CDR3. The J segment lost 6 bases and the V segment lost 6 bases, leaving 10 bases of the junction unmatched. Germline V gene data show CDR1 as SQVTM and CDR2 as ANQGSEA. The CDR3 loop reads CSVPTSGSRLDTQYF. CDR3 nucleotides: TGCAGCGTCCCGACTAGCGGGAGTAGGTTGGATACGCAGTATTTT.

J is TRBJ2-2 and V is TRBV29-1; D unclear. The CDR3 runs to 14 residues. The V end lost 4 bases, the J end lost 7 bases, and 16 bases lay between the germline ends. The germline V gene has CDR1 SQVTM and CDR2 ANQGSEA. CDR3 bases: TGCAGCGTTGGGGCTTGGTGGGTGGGCGGGGAGCTGTTTTTT. Its protein is CSVGAWWVGGELFF.

V gene TRBV27 combines with J gene TRBJ2-6; tentative D call: TRBD2 (6 bases). The germline gives CDR1 MNHEY, CDR2 SMNVEV (reference sequence). The CDR3 runs to 15 residues. Between the trimmed V and J ends, which lost 6 bases and 1 base, there was a span of 10 bases. CDR3 residues: CASRLGTSGANVLTF. Here the CDR3 DNA reads TGTGCCAGCAGGCTCGGGACTTCTGGGGCCAACGTCCTGACTTTC.

This clone has more than one count but fewer than ten. The gene calls are TRBV6-1 and TRBJ2-7; the match to TRBD1 covers 10 bases. Germline CDR1 reads MNHNS; CDR2 reads SASEGT. The CDR3 is made up of 15 amino acids. V trimming: 4 bases; J trimming: 6 bases; junction bases outside the gene matches: 9. The CDR3 reads CASSGRRDRGSEQYF. The CDR3 DNA is TGTGCCAGCAGTGGCCGCCGGGACAGGGGTAGCGAGCAGTACTTC.

The CDR3: CASSDPSGRISNEQFF. DNA of the CDR3: TGTGCCAGCAGCGACCCTAGCGGGAGGATTTCCAATGAGCAGTTCTTC. The chain is built from TRBV7-9 and TRBJ2-1, with 11 bases identical to TRBD2. Germline assignment: CDR1 SEHNR and CDR2 FQNEAQ (reference sequence). V shed 5 bases and J 6 bases; nucleotides not matched to a gene: 9. The CDR3 totals 16 residues.

J is TRBJ2-7 and V is TRBV20-1; possibly TRBD1 for D (6 bases). The CDR3 covers 11 residues. V was clipped by 6 bases and J by 6 bases, with 12 bases between them. CDR1 and CDR2 (germline): DFQATT, SNEGSKA (reference sequence). The CDR3 region is CSATQGGEQYF. Here the CDR3 DNA reads TGCAGTGCGACACAGGGTGGCGAGCAGTACTTC.

V and J are TRBV11-3 and TRBJ2-7, with 9 nucleotides matching TRBD1. The CDR3 totals 14 residues. J gave up 6 bases and V 4 bases, and 7 bases lay outside the gene matches. CDR1 is SGHNT and CDR2 is YENEEA in the germline V gene. The CDR3 bases are TGTGCCAGCAGCTCTTCACAGGGGGCGGGCGAGCAGTACTTC. Residues: CASSSSQGAGEQYF.

The chain recombines TRBV14 with TRBJ1-4, with a tentative D call TRBD1 (5 bases). Deletions cut 3 bases from V and 5 bases from J, with 13 bases between. The CDR3 is 15 residues long. Germline loops: CDR1 SGHDN, CDR2 FVKESK. The CDR3 spells CASSHMIQDNEKLFF. DNA of the CDR3: TGTGCCAGCAGCCACATGATACAGGACAATGAAAAACTGTTTTTT.